Following are 26 T cell receptor beta chains from one sample sequenced in a study of blood T cell repertoires in COVID-19. Here immunoSEQ multiplex PCR was the method, and the copy in TCRdb shows in-frame clones only, minus some. The table shows just over 150,000 clones, with 80% to 90% occurring only once. Sequences were obtained from peripheral blood. The receptor source for this set is a woman aged 40-49 years with acute or convalescent COVID-19.

V gene TRBV5-1 combines with J gene TRBJ2-5; 7 nucleotides match TRBD2. CDR3 length: 17 residues. In germline, CDR1 is SGHRS, CDR2 YFSETQ. The V gene end was trimmed by 0 bases and the J gene end by 2 bases; junction bases not matched to a gene: 10. The CDR3 region is CASSLEPPGLIQETQYF. As DNA, the CDR3 is TGCGCCAGCAGCTTGGAACCCCCGGGACTAATACAAGAGACCCAGTACTTC.

The chain carries TRBV9 and TRBJ1-5; D not resolved. This CDR3 region has 14 residues. The germline gives CDR1 SGDLS, CDR2 YYNGEE. V dropped 4 bases and J dropped 4 bases, with 12 bases sitting between them. The CDR3 protein is CASSLNDGNQPQHF. CDR3 coding DNA: TGTGCCAGCAGCTTAAACGACGGGAATCAGCCCCAGCATTTT.

The V call is TRBV2, the J call TRBJ1-6; D perhaps matches TRBD1 (6 bases). Germline V gene data show CDR1 as SNHLY and CDR2 as FYNNEI. The CDR3 is 15 residues long. Trimming cost V 5 bases and J 1 base, with 9 bases left between them. This CDR3 reads CASSPGQSYNSPLHF. Here the CDR3 DNA reads TGTGCCAGCAGTCCCGGACAGTCCTATAATTCACCCCTCCACTTT.

V and J are TRBV4-2 and TRBJ2-1; 10 nucleotides line up with TRBD2. The trim removed 4 bases at V and 8 bases at J, leaving 17 bases unmatched. Germline V gene lookup returns CDR1 LGHNA and CDR2 YNFKEQ. This CDR3 has 18 residues. The CDR3 DNA is TGTGCCAGCAGCCCACTAGCGGGAATGTCCCGAGGAGTATATGAGCAGTTCTTC. It yields the protein CASSPLAGMSRGVYEQFF.

As DNA, the CDR3 is TGTGCCAGCAGCGGCGGGACTAGCGGCGTCACAGATACGCAGTATTTT. It codes for CASSGGTSGVTDTQYF. The gene calls are TRBV7-9 and TRBJ2-3; TRBD2 agrees at 11 bases. With 5 bases clipped from V and 2 bases from J, the junction kept 6 bases outside the gene matches. CDR3 length equals 16 residues. CDR1 is SEHNR, CDR2 FQNEAQ, per germline (reference sequence).

The chain is built from TRBV24-1 and TRBJ2-1, with no clear D. The length of the CDR3 is 13 residues. Germline V gene sequence: CDR1 KGHDR, CDR2 SFDVKD. Trimming cost V 4 bases and J 0 bases, with 3 bases left between them. The chain's CDR3 is CATSDHSYNEQFF. The DNA for the CDR3 is TGTGCCACCAGTGACCACTCCTACAATGAGCAGTTCTTC.

The chain is built from TRBV5-4 and TRBJ1-2; 7 nucleotides match TRBD1. Germline V CDR1 and CDR2: SGHNT, YYREEE (reference sequence). This CDR3 contains 15 residues. V lost 3 bases to trimming and J lost 1 base; unmatched junction nucleotides: 6. DNA of the CDR3: TGTGCCAGCAGCTATGACAGGGCAGTTAACTATGGCTACACCTTC. Its protein is CASSYDRAVNYGYTF.

This rearrangement joins TRBV6-2 or TRBV6-3 to TRBJ1-6, with 10 bases lining up with TRBD1. The CDR3 contains 16 residues. CDR1 and CDR2 (germline): MNHEY, SVGEGT. Trimming removed 0 bases from V and 14 bases from J; junction bases left unmatched: 10. Here the CDR3 reads CASSYSAGQGIKALHF. In DNA form, the CDR3 reads TGTGCCAGCAGTTACTCCGCGGGACAGGGGATAAAGGCCCTCCACTTT.

The chain carries TRBV5-1 and TRBJ1-2, with 7 bases fitting TRBD1. This CDR3 spans 15 amino acids. The trim removed 4 bases at V and 2 bases at J, leaving 8 bases unmatched. The germline V gene has CDR1 SGHRS and CDR2 YFSETQ. CDR3 nucleotides: TGCGCCAGCAGCGCCGGGACAGCCCGGAACTATGGCTACACCTTC. Amino acids: CASSAGTARNYGYTF.

This chain uses TRBV20-1 with TRBJ2-5; D gene ambiguous. Trimming left V 3 bases short and J 1 base short, with 9 bases between. Germline CDR1 is DFQATT and CDR2 is SNEGSKA (reference sequence). The length of the CDR3 is 13 residues. CDR3 sequence (DNA): TGCAGTGCTAGTCGAACGGTCCAAGAGACCCAGTACTTC. It is translated as CSASRTVQETQYF.

This sequence joins TRBV5-1 and TRBJ2-3, with unresolved D. The germline gives CDR1 SGHRS, CDR2 YFSETQ. The CDR3 extends over 12 amino acids. The V and J ends lost 5 bases and 5 bases respectively, with 9 bases between them. In nucleotides, the CDR3 is TGCGCCAGCAGGGAGTACGAAGATACGCAGTATTTT. Its protein product is CASREYEDTQYF.

The chain combines TRBV3-1 (or the pseudogene TRBV3-2) with TRBJ2-2; D gene uncertain. Germline loops: CDR1 LGHDT, CDR2 YNNKEL (reference sequence). The CDR3 has 12 residues. Trimming removed 2 bases from V and 8 bases from J, with 6 bases in between. In nucleotides, the CDR3 is TGTGCCAGCAGCCAAATGGCAGGGGAGCTGTTTTTT. Its protein product is CASSQMAGELFF.

The chain is built from TRBV27 and TRBJ1-1, with D uncertain. Trimming took 4 bases from V and 4 from J, leaving 10 bases between them. The CDR3 is made up of 13 amino acids. Germline lookup yields CDR1 MNHEY and CDR2 SMNVEV (reference sequence). The CDR3 protein is CASSSGGSTEAFF. Here the CDR3 DNA reads TGTGCCAGCAGTTCGGGTGGGAGCACTGAAGCTTTCTTT.

This chain links TRBV5-1 with TRBJ1-1, with a tentative D call TRBD1 (5 bases). V dropped 4 bases and J dropped 1 base, with 14 bases sitting between them. The CDR3 length is 15 residues. Germline V gene sequence: CDR1 SGHRS, CDR2 YFSETQ. The CDR3 DNA reads as TGCGCCAGCAGCCCGGGGACTGCTTCGAACACTGAAGCTTTCTTT. It codes for CASSPGTASNTEAFF.

The genes are TRBV5-1 and TRBJ1-2, with 7 bases identical to TRBD1. The V gene end was trimmed by 4 bases and the J gene end by 1 base; junction bases not matched to a gene: 4. This CDR3 is built from 14 residues. Per the germline V gene, CDR1 is SGHRS and CDR2 is YFSETQ. CDR3 in amino acids: CASSPGGINYGYTF. CDR3 in DNA: TGCGCCAGCAGCCCAGGGGGAATTAACTATGGCTACACCTTC.

J is TRBJ1-1 and V is TRBV6-2 or TRBV6-3; TRBD1 matches at 8 bases. V was clipped by 4 bases and J by 1 base; unmatched bases: 5. Looked up from germline, CDR1 is MNHEY and CDR2 is SVGEGT. This CDR3 has 15 amino acids. CDR3 amino acids: CASSSRQGQNTEAFF. The CDR3 nucleotides read TGTGCCAGCAGTTCTAGACAGGGGCAGAACACTGAAGCTTTCTTT.

In nucleotides, the CDR3 is TGTGCCAGCAGCTTCAGAGTAGCGGGGGGAAGCACAGATACGCAGTATTTT. Translation gives CASSFRVAGGSTDTQYF. The chain has TRBV11-2 and TRBJ2-3, with 10 bases matching TRBD2. Germline CDR1 SGHAT, CDR2 FQNNGV. J lost 0 bases, V lost 3 bases, and 6 bases had no gene match. This CDR3 is 17 amino acids long. The full variable domain, rest sourced from reference TRBV11-2 and TRBJ2-3, is EAGVAQSPRYKIIEKRQSVAFWCNPISGHATLYWYQQILGQGPKLLIQFQNNGVVDDSQLPKDRFSAERLKGVDSTLKIQPAKLEDSAVYLCASSFRVAGGSTDTQYFGPGTRLTVL.

V is TRBV2 and J is TRBJ2-7; D uncertain. The V end was cut by 0 bases, the J end by 3 bases, with 12 bases between. Germline V lookup: CDR1 SNHLY, CDR2 FYNNEI. The CDR3 has 15 residues. The CDR3 protein is CASSEAVIFGYEQYF. CDR3 DNA sequence: TGTGCCAGCAGTGAAGCGGTCATCTTCGGCTACGAGCAGTACTTC.

This clone was seen a few times. The rearrangement links TRBV11-2 to TRBJ1-1, with 7 bases that match TRBD1. With V trimmed by 1 base and J by 10 bases, 9 bases remained unmatched. Germline V lookup: CDR1 SGHAT, CDR2 FQNNGV. The CDR3 covers 14 residues. For the CDR3, the DNA is TGTGCCAGCAGCTTAGCCCCTACAGGGGTTAGAGCTTTCTTT. This codes for CASSLAPTGVRAFF.

This clone has at least ten counts. The chain joins TRBV28 to TRBJ1-5, with 8 bases that match TRBD1. The V gene end was trimmed by 5 bases and the J gene end by 4 bases; junction bases not matched to a gene: 4. Per germline, CDR1 MDHEN and CDR2 SYDVKM. The CDR3 covers 14 residues. CDR3 loop: CASSPRQGNQPQHF. Here the CDR3 DNA reads TGTGCCAGCAGTCCGCGACAGGGGAATCAGCCCCAGCATTTT.

This chain connects TRBV27 to TRBJ1-2; no clear D. With 3 bases removed from V and 4 bases from J, the gap between germline ends came to 6 bases. Germline V gives CDR1 MNHEY, CDR2 SMNVEV (reference sequence). This CDR3 is built from 12 residues. DNA for the CDR3: TGTGCCAGCAGTTTTCACGGCTATGGCTACACCTTC. Encoded protein: CASSFHGYGYTF.

This clone was counted a single time. The rearrangement uses TRBV4-1 and TRBJ2-2; 9 nucleotides agree with TRBD1. The V gene end was trimmed by 1 base and the J gene end by 1 base; junction bases not matched to a gene: 4. Germline CDR1 and CDR2: MGHRA and YSYEKL. The CDR3 extends over 17 amino acids. The CDR3 region is CASSQGRGQGNTGELFF. DNA of the CDR3: TGCGCCAGCAGCCAAGGACGGGGACAGGGGAACACCGGGGAGCTGTTTTTT.

The sample holds one count of this clone. The chain links TRBV2 to TRBJ2-7; 9 bases line up with TRBD2. The germline CDR1 and CDR2 sequences are SNHLY and FYNNEI. The CDR3 has 13 residues. Losses at the gene ends were 8 bases for V and 4 bases for J; bases not matched to a gene: 6. The CDR3 DNA sequence: TGTGCCAGCGACGGCGGGGGGGTTTACGAGCAGTACTTC. Translation gives CASDGGGVYEQYF.

The rearrangement links TRBV19 to TRBJ2-3; D ambiguous. Between the trimmed V and J ends, which lost 7 bases and 2 bases, there was a span of 7 bases. Germline V gene lookup returns CDR1 LNHDA and CDR2 SQIVND (reference sequence). This CDR3 region has 12 residues. Here the CDR3 DNA reads TGTGCCAGTAAGGAGAACACAGATACGCAGTATTTT. Encoded protein: CASKENTDTQYF.

This clone was seen a few times. The V call is TRBV28, the J call TRBJ1-5; 7 positions agree with TRBD1. V lost 5 bases and J lost 3; bases outside the gene matches: 7. Per the germline V gene, CDR1 is MDHEN and CDR2 is SYDVKM. This CDR3 region has 15 residues. CDR3: CASSIPGQNNQPQHF. CDR3 DNA: TGTGCCAGCAGTATCCCGGGACAGAACAATCAGCCCCAGCATTTT.

V is TRBV25-1 and J is TRBJ1-3; D is uncertain. The germline V gene encodes CDR1 MGHDK and CDR2 SYGVNS. V gave up 3 bases and J gave up 0 bases, with 9 bases separating them. CDR3 length: 15 amino acids. The CDR3 reads CASSDTVISGNTIYF. DNA for the CDR3: TGTGCCAGCAGTGATACGGTTATCTCTGGAAACACCATATATTTT.